The 20 T cell receptor beta chains below all came from one sample that was sequenced in a study of blood T cell repertoires in COVID-19. Measured with immunoSEQ multiplex PCR; TCRdb has only the in-frame clones, and not every one. The profile shows approximately 280,000 clones, approximately 83% of them singletons. The sequencing sample was made of peripheral blood. These receptors originate from a woman in her 70s with acute or convalescent COVID-19.

J is TRBJ1-2 and V is TRBV27; TRBD1 might be the D (6 bases). Trimming pared 0 bases from V and 10 bases from J, leaving 15 bases between. CDR1 MNHEY and CDR2 SMNVEV come from the germline V gene (reference sequence). This CDR3 spans 14 amino acids. The DNA of the CDR3 is TGTGCCAGCAGTTTATCGAGGGGACCAGGGGCCTACACCTTC. This gives the protein CASSLSRGPGAYTF.

J is TRBJ2-6 and V is TRBV10-1; the D is unclear. V lost 5 bases, J lost 0 bases, and 8 bases lay in between. The CDR3 consists of 15 residues. Germline CDR1 and CDR2: WNHNN and SYGVQD (reference sequence). The CDR3 nucleotides are TGCGCCAGCAGTAACAGAGCCTCTGGGGCCAACGTCCTGACTTTC. Translating gives CASSNRASGANVLTF.

This clone was seen only once. V and J are TRBV6-6 and TRBJ2-5, with 9 bases that match TRBD1. Germline lookup yields CDR1 MNHNY and CDR2 SVGAGI (reference sequence). The CDR3 is made up of 14 amino acids. The trim removed 6 bases at V and 0 bases at J, leaving 2 bases unmatched. The CDR3 protein is CASRDRGYQETQYF. The CDR3 DNA follows: TGTGCCAGCAGAGACAGGGGGTACCAAGAGACCCAGTACTTC.

The rearrangement links TRBV5-5 to TRBJ1-2; D is undetermined. Between the trimmed V and J ends, which lost 2 bases and 1 base, there was a span of 6 bases. The germline CDR1 and CDR2 sequences are SGHKS and YYEKEE (reference sequence). The CDR3 runs 13 residues. CDR3 DNA: TGTGCCAGCAGCTTCGGAGTTAACTATGGCTACACCTTC. The encoded protein is CASSFGVNYGYTF.

The V and J genes are TRBV7-9 and TRBJ1-1; D is uncertain. V lost 5 bases and J 1 base, leaving 17 bases between the germline ends. There are 16 residues in the CDR3. Germline CDR1 is SEHNR and CDR2 is FQNEAQ (reference sequence). The CDR3 region is CASSPLPGGANTEAFF. DNA of the CDR3: TGTGCCAGCAGCCCACTTCCTGGAGGAGCGAACACTGAAGCTTTCTTT.

Written as DNA, the CDR3 is TGCGCCAGCAGTGACCGGGTCAGCCACACAGATACGCAGTATTTT. Protein: CASSDRVSHTDTQYF. This chain uses TRBV10-1 with TRBJ2-3; D unclear. V lost 3 bases to trimming and J lost 2 bases, with 12 bases between them. The CDR3 has 15 residues. Germline-derived CDR1 and CDR2 are WNHNN and SYGVQD (reference sequence).

This clone appeared a single time. The rearrangement joins TRBV24-1 to TRBJ1-3, with a tentative D call TRBD1 (6 bases). The ends were cut back, 9 bases at V and 0 bases at J, with 20 bases in the middle. The CDR3 contains 17 residues. The germline V gene encodes CDR1 KGHDR and CDR2 SFDVKD. The CDR3 DNA is TGTGCCACCTCGCTAGGGGGGAGGGACCTCTCTGGAAACACCATATATTTT. This sequence encodes CATSLGGRDLSGNTIYF.

The chain combines TRBV4-2 with TRBJ2-3, with TRBD2 as a possible D gene (6 bases). The V gene lost 3 bases and the J gene lost 8 bases, with 24 bases spanning the gap. CDR1 and CDR2 (germline): LGHNA, YNFKEQ. This CDR3 spans 17 amino acids. The CDR3 spells CASSHPGRTQASGTQYF. For the CDR3, the DNA is TGTGCCAGCAGCCATCCGGGGAGGACGCAGGCCTCGGGTACGCAGTATTTT.

The chain couples TRBV5-1 to TRBJ1-4; TRBD1 aligns across 7 bases. The CDR3 covers 15 residues. Germline V gene sequence: CDR1 SGHRS, CDR2 YFSETQ. The ends lost 3 bases at V and 3 bases at J; junction bases unmatched: 5. The CDR3 DNA reads as TGCGCCAGCAGCTCCGGACAGGAGGCTAATGAAAAACTGTTTTTT. Protein: CASSSGQEANEKLFF.

This sequence joins TRBV5-6 and TRBJ1-2, with 8 bases fitting TRBD1. CDR1 is SGHDT, CDR2 YYEEEE, per germline. The CDR3 extends over 13 amino acids. V was clipped by 0 bases and J by 6 bases; unmatched bases: 1. The CDR3 spells CASSLGTGNGYTF. The CDR3 DNA is TGTGCCAGCAGCTTGGGGACAGGGAATGGCTACACCTTC.

This rearrangement joins TRBV5-6 to TRBJ1-2; 11 positions agree with TRBD1. CDR3 length: 16 residues. Germline lookup yields CDR1 SGHDT and CDR2 YYEEEE. Trimming cost V 4 bases and J 4 bases; bases outside gene matches: 9. The CDR3 DNA reads TGTGCCAGCAGCCCGTCCGGGACAGGGGGTCCCTATGGCTACACCTTC. Amino acid sequence: CASSPSGTGGPYGYTF.

Only a few counts were recorded for this clone. The CDR3 DNA follows: TGTGCCAGTAGTATGGGGACTAGCAGGACCGGGGAGCTGTTTTTT. It is translated as CASSMGTSRTGELFF. V is TRBV19 and J is TRBJ2-2; TRBD2 matches 9 bases. CDR3 size: 15 residues. In germline, CDR1 is LNHDA, CDR2 SQIVND (reference sequence). Trimming cost V 3 bases and J 5 bases; bases outside gene matches: 4.

The chain joins TRBV3-1 (or the pseudogene TRBV3-2) to TRBJ1-2; D remains unclear. Germline loops: CDR1 LGHDT, CDR2 YNNKEL (reference sequence). Trimming cost V 4 bases and J 4 bases, with 16 bases left between them. CDR3 length equals 15 residues. CDR3 sequence reads: CASSPWREKSYGYTF. The CDR3 coding sequence is TGTGCCAGCAGCCCCTGGAGGGAGAAGAGCTATGGCTACACCTTC.

V and J are TRBV5-1 and TRBJ1-1, with 7 positions matching TRBD1. The V gene end was trimmed by 4 bases and the J gene end by 5 bases; junction bases not matched to a gene: 5. Germline lookup yields CDR1 SGHRS and CDR2 YFSETQ. The CDR3 sequence is 13 residues long. The CDR3 loop reads CASSPDRRTEAFF. In DNA, the CDR3 is TGCGCCAGCAGCCCGGACAGGCGAACTGAAGCTTTCTTT. The complete variable domain, with remaining parts taken from reference TRBV5-1 and TRBJ1-1, reads KAGVTQTPRYLIKTRGQQVTLSCSPISGHRSVSWYQQTPGQGLQFLFEYFSETQRNKGNFPGRFSGRQFSNSRSEMNVSTLELGDSALYLCASSPDRRTEAFFGQGTRLTVV.

V and J are TRBV29-1 and TRBJ1-2; D gene unclear. V lost 6 bases and J 1 base, leaving 12 bases between the germline ends. Germline V CDR1 and CDR2: SQVTM, ANQGSEA. This CDR3 comprises 13 residues. As DNA, the CDR3 is TGCAGCGTATCCGGGAGAATTAACTATGGCTACACCTTC. Amino acids: CSVSGRINYGYTF.

This chain uses TRBV3-1 (or the pseudogene TRBV3-2) with TRBJ1-2; 9 nucleotides match TRBD1. Germline V gives CDR1 LGHDT, CDR2 YNNKEL (reference sequence). The CDR3 loop spans 15 amino acids. After removal of 3 bases from V and 5 bases from J, the junction contained 7 bases not matched to a gene. The chain's CDR3 is CASSQGQGLGYGYTF. CDR3 DNA sequence: TGTGCCAGCAGCCAGGGACAGGGATTAGGGTATGGCTACACCTTC.

Regarding this clone: Germline and junction disagree at one end, which may indicate a read error. The chain employs TRBV6-2 or TRBV6-3 and TRBJ2-4; weak D call: TRBD1 (6 bases). Germline values: CDR1 MNHEY, CDR2 SVGEGT. The CDR3 has 15 residues. DNA for the CDR3: TGTGCCAGCAGCTACTATAGGGGGACCAAAAACATTCAGTACTTC. Translation gives CASSYYRGTKNIQYF.

In regard to this clone: The junction and the germline gene differ at one end; a read error may be behind it. V usage is TRBV18 and J usage is TRBJ1-3; unclear D gene. Germline loops: CDR1 KGHSH, CDR2 LQKENI. The CDR3 has 12 residues. Here the CDR3 reads CASSPGEAKAIF. Written as DNA, the CDR3 is TGTGCCAGCTCACCAGGGGAGGCGAAGGCAATCTTT.

The CDR3 is CASSLQAGPISEAFF. The CDR3 region has the DNA TGCGCCAGCAGCTTGCAGGCAGGTCCGATCAGCGAAGCTTTCTTT. The chain employs TRBV5-1 and TRBJ1-1; the D is unclear. The CDR3 loop spans 15 amino acids. V was trimmed by 1 base and J by 8 bases, leaving 18 bases between them. CDR1 is SGHRS, CDR2 YFSETQ, per germline.

The chain joins TRBV3-1 (or the pseudogene TRBV3-2) to TRBJ2-7; 7 bases map to TRBD2. In germline, CDR1 is LGHDT, CDR2 YNNKEL (reference sequence). With 1 base clipped from V and 7 bases from J, the junction kept 16 bases outside the gene matches. CDR3 length equals 17 residues. Here the CDR3 DNA reads TGTGCCAGCAGCCAAGGAGCGGGAAGCGGGGTCTTTAGGGAGCAGTACTTC. This translates into CASSQGAGSGVFREQYF.